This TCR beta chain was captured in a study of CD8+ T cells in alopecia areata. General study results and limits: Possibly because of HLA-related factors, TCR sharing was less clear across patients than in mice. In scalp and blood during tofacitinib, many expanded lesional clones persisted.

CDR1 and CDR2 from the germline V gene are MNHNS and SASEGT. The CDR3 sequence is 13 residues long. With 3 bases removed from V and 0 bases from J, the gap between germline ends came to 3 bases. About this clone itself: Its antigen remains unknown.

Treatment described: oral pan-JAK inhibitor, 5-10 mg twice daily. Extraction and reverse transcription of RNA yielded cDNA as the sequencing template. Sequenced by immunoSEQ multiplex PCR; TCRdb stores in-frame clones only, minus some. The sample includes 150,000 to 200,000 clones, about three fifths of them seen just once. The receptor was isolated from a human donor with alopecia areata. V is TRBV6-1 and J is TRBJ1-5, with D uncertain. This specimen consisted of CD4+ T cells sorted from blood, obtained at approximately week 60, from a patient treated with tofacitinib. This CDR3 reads CASSDNSNQPQHF. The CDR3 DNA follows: TGTGCCAGCAGTGACAATAGCAATCAGCCCCAGCATTTT.